A single sample is the source of the 14 T cell receptor beta chains below, sequenced in a study of control samples from healthy donors and cancer patients (dated by TCRdb to about 2020). Library creation used the immunoSEQ multiplex PCR assay. As stored in TCRdb, this immuneACCESS dataset retains in-frame rearrangements with V and J assigned. A fraction of the clones does not appear; measured against another copy, unresolved V genes explain less than half of the discrepancy, and the remainder lacks a known reason. For this sample the table gives 120,000 or so clones, of which approximately 90% were detected only once. The top ten clones comprise approximately 2.7% of the sample. The sample taken for sequencing was blood. These receptors were obtained from a man aged 18 to 29 in good health.

The sample holds one count of this clone. The gene calls are TRBV30 and TRBJ1-2; 12 bases are a match to TRBD1. This CDR3 region has 14 residues. V shed 2 bases, J shed 5 bases, and the junction held 3 bases outside the gene matches. Germline lookup yields CDR1 GTSNPN and CDR2 SVGIG (reference sequence). CDR3 residues: CAWSLGQGAYGYTF. The CDR3 nucleotides read TGTGCCTGGAGTTTGGGACAGGGGGCGTATGGCTACACCTTC.

V gene TRBV27 combines with J gene TRBJ2-5; 7 nucleotides align to TRBD1. Germline V gene data show CDR1 as MNHEY and CDR2 as SMNVEV (reference sequence). J was trimmed by 1 base and V by 6 bases; bases with no gene match: 5. The CDR3 extends over 14 amino acids. In nucleotides, the CDR3 is TGTGCCAGCAGCCGACAGGGCCCCCAAGAGACCCAGTACTTC. Amino acid sequence: CASSRQGPQETQYF.

The chain employs TRBV28 and TRBJ2-3, with D unclear. The V gene's germline CDR1 is MDHEN and CDR2 SYDVKM. V was pared by 3 bases and J by 6 bases, with 16 bases between. The length of the CDR3 is 15 residues. CDR3 residues: CASSFNTRSTDTQYF. In nucleotides, the CDR3 is TGTGCCAGCAGTTTTAATACCAGAAGTACGGATACGCAGTATTTT. The full variable domain, its missing parts supplied by reference TRBV28 and TRBJ2-3, is DVKVTQSSRYLVKRTGEKVFLECVQDMDHENMFWYRQDPGLGLRLIYFSYDVKMKEKGDIPEGYSVSREKKERFSLILESASTNQTSMYLCASSFNTRSTDTQYFGPGTRLTVL.

The chain carries TRBV7-3 and TRBJ2-2, with a possible D match to TRBD1 (5 bases). Trimming left V 2 bases short and J 1 base short, with 11 bases between. This CDR3 is 16 amino acids long. Looked up from germline, CDR1 is SGHTA and CDR2 is FQGTGA. CDR3 loop: CASSLGQGRNTGELFF. Here the CDR3 DNA reads TGTGCCAGCAGCTTAGGTCAGGGCAGGAACACCGGGGAGCTGTTTTTT. The entire variable domain, with the rest obtained from reference TRBV7-3 and TRBJ2-2, is as follows: GAGVSQTPSNKVTEKGKYVELRCDPISGHTALYWYRQSLGQGPEFLIYFQGTGAADDSGLPNDRFFAVRPEGSVSTLKIQRTERGDSAVYLCASSLGQGRNTGELFFGEGSRLTVL.

The V call is TRBV5-5, the J call TRBJ2-2; a possible D gene is TRBD1 (5 bases). The germline V and J ends were trimmed by 1 base and 2 bases, with 9 bases remaining between them. Germline CDR1 is SGHKS and CDR2 is YYEKEE (reference sequence). The CDR3 consists of 15 residues. The CDR3 is CASSLRTKNTGELFF. CDR3 nucleotide sequence: TGTGCCAGCAGCTTGAGGACAAAAAACACCGGGGAGCTGTTTTTT. Looking up the rest from reference TRBV5-5 and TRBJ2-2 gives the full variable domain: DAGVTQSPTHLIKTRGQQVTLRCSPISGHKSVSWYQQVLGQGPQFIFQYYEKEERGRGNFPDRFSARQFPNYSSELNVNALLLGDSALYLCASSLRTKNTGELFFGEGSRLTVL.

The chain combines TRBV19 with TRBJ2-3; D call uncertain. From germline, CDR1 is LNHDA and CDR2 SQIVND (reference sequence). The length of the CDR3 is 13 residues. Deletions cut 6 bases from V and 3 bases from J, with 10 bases between. The CDR3 DNA reads as TGTGCCAGTAGGGTTGCGGCGACAGATACGCAGTATTTT. Its protein is CASRVAATDTQYF. Complete variable domain (other parts from reference TRBV19 and TRBJ2-3): DGGITQSPKYLFRKEGQNVTLSCEQNLNHDAMYWYRQDPGQGLRLIYYSQIVNDFQKGDIAEGYSVSREKKESFPLTVTSAQKNPTAFYLCASRVAATDTQYFGPGTRLTVL.

The chain employs TRBV7-9 and TRBJ2-3; D is possibly TRBD2 (6 bases). Trimming pared 0 bases from V and 3 bases from J, leaving 13 bases between. This CDR3 contains 16 residues. Germline assignment: CDR1 SEHNR and CDR2 FQNEAQ (reference sequence). CDR3 sequence (DNA): TGTGCCAGCAGCTTAGCGCTTGCGGGGACTACAGATACGCAGTATTTT. Translated, it gives CASSLALAGTTDTQYF.

This chain joins TRBV2 and TRBJ1-2; 11 nucleotides align to TRBD1. Germline V gene data show CDR1 as SNHLY and CDR2 as FYNNEI. Trimming at V came to 0 bases and at J to 4 bases, leaving 4 bases not matched to a gene. This CDR3 is built from 16 residues. The CDR3 spells CASSEAGTGGGYGYTF. DNA for the CDR3: TGTGCCAGCAGTGAAGCCGGGACAGGGGGTGGCTATGGCTACACCTTC. Full variable domain (outside the CDR3, taken from reference TRBV2 and TRBJ1-2): EPEVTQTPSHQVTQMGQEVILRCVPISNHLYFYWYRQILGQKVEFLVSFYNNEISEKSEIFDDQFSVERPDGSNFTLKIRSTKLEDSAMYFCASSEAGTGGGYGYTFGSGTRLTVV.

This clone has only one observation. The chain joins TRBV5-5 to TRBJ2-1; TRBD2 matches at 9 bases. The CDR3 extends over 15 amino acids. Trimming at V came to 5 bases and at J to 3 bases, leaving 6 bases not matched to a gene. Per the germline V gene, CDR1 is SGHKS and CDR2 is YYEKEE (reference sequence). CDR3 DNA: TGTGCCAGCAGGGTAGCGGGGGACCGCTACAATGAGCAGTTCTTC. Its protein product is CASRVAGDRYNEQFF.

The V call is TRBV27, the J call TRBJ2-3, with 7 bases lining up with TRBD1. V lost 4 bases to trimming and J lost 4 bases; unmatched junction nucleotides: 2. This CDR3 region has 13 residues. The germline gives CDR1 MNHEY, CDR2 SMNVEV (reference sequence). CDR3 bases: TGTGCCAGCAGTTCTCAGGGGGCAGATACGCAGTATTTT. It yields the protein CASSSQGADTQYF.

This clone was recorded only once. The chain carries TRBV6-2 or TRBV6-3 and TRBJ2-3, with TRBD2 as a possible D gene (6 bases). Trimming removed 2 bases from V and 2 bases from J, with 11 bases in between. CDR1 is MNHEY and CDR2 is SVGEGT in the germline V gene. The CDR3 covers 15 residues. DNA of the CDR3: TGTGCCAGCAGTTACCGTCCGGGAGTCACAGATACGCAGTATTTT. It is translated as CASSYRPGVTDTQYF.

This clone was picked up one time. This chain uses TRBV28 with TRBJ1-1; 8 bases line up with TRBD1. V lost 6 bases, J lost 4 bases, and 1 base stayed unmatched. The CDR3 loop spans 12 amino acids. Germline V lookup: CDR1 MDHEN, CDR2 SYDVKM. As DNA, the CDR3 is TGTGCCAGCAGAACAGGGGGCACTGAAGCTTTCTTT. Translating gives CASRTGGTEAFF. Together with reference TRBV28 and TRBJ1-1, the CDR3 gives the full variable domain: DVKVTQSSRYLVKRTGEKVFLECVQDMDHENMFWYRQDPGLGLRLIYFSYDVKMKEKGDIPEGYSVSREKKERFSLILESASTNQTSMYLCASRTGGTEAFFGQGTRLTVV.

J is TRBJ1-1 and V is TRBV6-5; unclear D gene. The CDR3 length is 14 residues. Germline V gene sequence: CDR1 MNHEY, CDR2 SVGAGI. Trimming took off 0 bases at V and 2 bases at J, with 7 bases between the two ends. The CDR3 DNA reads as TGTGCCAGCAGTTACTCGGACTACAACACTGAAGCTTTCTTT. It specifies CASSYSDYNTEAFF.

The chain is built from TRBV29-1 and TRBJ2-7; TRBD2 agrees at 7 bases. Trimming took 4 bases from V and 2 from J; bases not matched to a gene: 8. This CDR3 region has 14 residues. In germline, CDR1 is SQVTM, CDR2 ANQGSEA. The CDR3 spells CSVGRGVPTYEQYF. As DNA, the CDR3 is TGCAGCGTTGGTCGGGGGGTACCCACCTACGAGCAGTACTTC.